The 5 T cell receptor beta chains reported below all come from one sample, sequenced in a study of identical twins. TCRdb itself ran the 5' RACE reads through MiXCR, one entry per CDR3 protein. Of fewer than 550,000 distinct CDR3 sequences in the sample, roughly an eighth were seen once. This same sample was also taken into another study, of yellow fever vaccine responses in identical twins.

Sequenced: CD4+ T cells sorted from blood. The receptors were gathered from a woman in her late teens or twenties in good health.

The gene calls are TRBV23-1 and TRBJ2-5; 8 bases align to TRBD2. TRBV23-1 is given ORF status, its function remaining uncertain. V gave up 6 bases and J gave up 2 bases; unmatched junction bases: 11. The CDR3 sequence is 16 residues long. CDR3 coding DNA: TGCGCCAGCAGGAGTAGGACCCGGGAGGGTCAAGAGACCCAGTACTTC. This translates into CASRSRTREGQETQYF.

This clonotype was seen many times. This sequence joins TRBV24-1 and TRBJ2-1; D is possibly TRBD2 (6 bases). The germline V gene has CDR1 KGHDR and CDR2 SFDVKD. The CDR3 totals 16 residues. V was pared by 10 bases and J by 5 bases, with 23 bases between. The chain's CDR3 is CATDDSGARDNNEQFF. In DNA, the CDR3 is TGTGCCACAGATGATAGCGGAGCCAGGGATAACAATGAGCAGTTCTTC.

This clonotype appeared many times. J is TRBJ2-1 and V is TRBV29-1; 10 nucleotides match TRBD2. The CDR3 loop spans 17 amino acids. Trimming removed 4 bases from V and 0 bases from J; junction bases left unmatched: 9. Germline V gene data show CDR1 as SQVTM and CDR2 as ANQGSEA. The CDR3 DNA sequence: TGCAGCGTTGTAGGACTAGCGGCAAGGAGCTCCTACAATGAGCAGTTCTTC. It translates to CSVVGLAARSSYNEQFF.

V usage is TRBV29-1 and J usage is TRBJ1-2, with D perhaps TRBD1 (6 bases). Germline V CDR1 and CDR2: SQVTM, ANQGSEA. The CDR3 is 15 residues long. The V and J ends lost 2 bases and 1 base respectively, with 14 bases between them. CDR3 in amino acids: CSVETQGTDNYGYTF. The DNA of the CDR3 is TGCAGCGTTGAAACACAGGGAACCGATAACTATGGCTACACCTTC.

The chain is built from TRBV28 and TRBJ2-1, with D hard to call. The V end lost 8 bases, the J end lost 6 bases, and 11 bases lay between the germline ends. CDR3 length equals 12 residues. CDR1 and CDR2 (germline): MDHEN, SYDVKM. The CDR3 nucleotides read TGTGCCAGCCTATCGGGCGTCAATGAGCAGTTCTTC. Its translation is CASLSGVNEQFF.